This TCR beta chain was obtained from a study of T cell responses to AZD1222 COVID-19 vaccine. Study-wide findings and caveats: Among AZD1222 vaccinees, only 5 to 7 were seropositive at baseline. Variant regions that are unmutated are reportedly the target of nearly half of spike-specific TCRs.

Profiled with immunoSEQ multiplex PCR; TCRdb holds only in-frame clones, not every one. Found here are tens of thousands of clones, roughly 91% of them singletons; the top ten hold 37%. About this clone: Antigen unknown.

The V and J ends lost 3 bases and 5 bases, in that order; junction bases with no gene match: 4. The length of the CDR3 is 14 residues. Germline V gene lookup returns CDR1 SGHTA and CDR2 FQGNSA. The TCR comes from an adult who received the AZD1222 COVID-19 vaccine. This material consisted of peripheral blood, taken 28 days after the second AZD1222 dose. The V gene is TRBV7-2, the J gene TRBJ1-1; 9 nucleotides align to TRBD1. The CDR3 region has the DNA TGTGCCAGCAGCTTTACAGGGGGCAATACTGAAGCTTTCTTT. It is translated as CASSFTGGNTEAFF. Variable domain in full (rest from reference TRBV7-2 and TRBJ1-1): GAGVSQSPSNKVTEKGKDVELRCDPISGHTALYWYRQSLGQGLEFLIYFQGNSAPDKSGLPSDRFSAERTGGSVSTLTIQRTQQEDSAVYLCASSFTGGNTEAFFGQGTRLTVV.